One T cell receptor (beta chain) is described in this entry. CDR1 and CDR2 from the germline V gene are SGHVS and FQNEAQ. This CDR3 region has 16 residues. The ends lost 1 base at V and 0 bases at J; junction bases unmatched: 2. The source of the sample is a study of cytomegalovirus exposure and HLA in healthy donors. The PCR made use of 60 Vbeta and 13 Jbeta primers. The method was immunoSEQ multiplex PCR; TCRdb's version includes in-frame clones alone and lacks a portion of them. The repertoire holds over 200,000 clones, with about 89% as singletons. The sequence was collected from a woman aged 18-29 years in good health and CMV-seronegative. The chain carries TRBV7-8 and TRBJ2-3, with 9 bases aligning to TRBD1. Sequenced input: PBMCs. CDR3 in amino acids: CASSLGTGASTDTQYF. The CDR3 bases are TGTGCCAGCAGCTTAGGGACAGGGGCCAGCACAGATACGCAGTATTTT.